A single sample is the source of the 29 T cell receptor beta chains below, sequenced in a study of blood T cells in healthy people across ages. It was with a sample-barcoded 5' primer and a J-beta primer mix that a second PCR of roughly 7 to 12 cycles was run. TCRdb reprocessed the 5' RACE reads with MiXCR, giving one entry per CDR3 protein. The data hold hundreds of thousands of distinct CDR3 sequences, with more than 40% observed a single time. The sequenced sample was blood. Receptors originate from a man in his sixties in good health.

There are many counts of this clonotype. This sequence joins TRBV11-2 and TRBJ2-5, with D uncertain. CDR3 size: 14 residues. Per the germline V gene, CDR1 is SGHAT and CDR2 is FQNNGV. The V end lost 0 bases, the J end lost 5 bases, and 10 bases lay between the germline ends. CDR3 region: CASSLDRSGETQYF. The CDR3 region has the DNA TGTGCCAGCAGCTTAGATCGGTCTGGGGAGACCCAGTACTTC.

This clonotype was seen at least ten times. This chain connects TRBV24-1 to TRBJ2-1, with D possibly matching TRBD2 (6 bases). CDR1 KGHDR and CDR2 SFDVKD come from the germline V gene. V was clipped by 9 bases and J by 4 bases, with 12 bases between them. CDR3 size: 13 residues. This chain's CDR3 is CATGSSVYNEQFF. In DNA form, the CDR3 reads TGTGCCACCGGGTCTAGCGTTTACAATGAGCAGTTCTTC.

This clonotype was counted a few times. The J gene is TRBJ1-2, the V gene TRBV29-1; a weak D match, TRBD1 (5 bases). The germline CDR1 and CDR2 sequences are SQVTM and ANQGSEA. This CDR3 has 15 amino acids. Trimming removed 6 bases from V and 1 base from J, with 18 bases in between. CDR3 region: CSVPIKDTFNYGYTF. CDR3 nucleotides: TGCAGCGTGCCTATAAAGGACACCTTTAACTATGGCTACACCTTC.

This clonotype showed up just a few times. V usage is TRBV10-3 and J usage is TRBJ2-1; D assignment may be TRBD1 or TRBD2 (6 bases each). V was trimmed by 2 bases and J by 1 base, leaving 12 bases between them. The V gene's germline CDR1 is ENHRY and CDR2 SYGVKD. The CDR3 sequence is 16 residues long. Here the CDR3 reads CAISEAGGESYNEQFF. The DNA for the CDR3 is TGTGCCATCAGTGAGGCCGGGGGCGAGTCCTACAATGAGCAGTTCTTC.

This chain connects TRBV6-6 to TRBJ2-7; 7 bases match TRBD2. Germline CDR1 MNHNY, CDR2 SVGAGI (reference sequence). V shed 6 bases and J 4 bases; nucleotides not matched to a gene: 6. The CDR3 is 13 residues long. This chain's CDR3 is CASRSGDSYEQYF. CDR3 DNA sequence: TGTGCCAGCAGGAGCGGGGATTCGTACGAGCAGTACTTC.

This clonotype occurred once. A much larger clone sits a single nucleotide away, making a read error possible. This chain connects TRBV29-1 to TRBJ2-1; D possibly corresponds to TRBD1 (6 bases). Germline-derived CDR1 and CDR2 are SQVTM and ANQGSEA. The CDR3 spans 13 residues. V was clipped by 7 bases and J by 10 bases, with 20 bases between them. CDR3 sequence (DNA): TGCAGCGCTTCGGACAGCTACAACTACGAGCAGTTCTTC. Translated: CSASDSYNYEQFF.

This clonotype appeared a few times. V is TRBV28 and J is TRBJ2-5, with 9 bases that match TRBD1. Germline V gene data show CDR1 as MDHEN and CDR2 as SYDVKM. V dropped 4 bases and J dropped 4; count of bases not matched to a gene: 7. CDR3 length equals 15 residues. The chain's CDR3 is CASSYIDRGRETQYF. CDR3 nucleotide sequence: TGTGCCAGCAGTTATATCGACAGGGGGAGAGAGACCCAGTACTTC. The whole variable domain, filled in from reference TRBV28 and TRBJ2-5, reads DVKVTQSSRYLVKRTGEKVFLECVQDMDHENMFWYRQDPGLGLRLIYFSYDVKMKEKGDIPEGYSVSREKKERFSLILESASTNQTSMYLCASSYIDRGRETQYFGPGTRLLVL.

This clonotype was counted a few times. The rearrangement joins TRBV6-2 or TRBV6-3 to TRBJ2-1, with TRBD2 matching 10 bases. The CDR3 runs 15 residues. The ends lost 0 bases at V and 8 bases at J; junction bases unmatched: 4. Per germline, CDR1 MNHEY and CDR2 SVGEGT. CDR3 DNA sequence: TGTGCCAGCAGTTACTCGGGACTAGCGAACTATGAGCAGTTCTTC. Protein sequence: CASSYSGLANYEQFF.

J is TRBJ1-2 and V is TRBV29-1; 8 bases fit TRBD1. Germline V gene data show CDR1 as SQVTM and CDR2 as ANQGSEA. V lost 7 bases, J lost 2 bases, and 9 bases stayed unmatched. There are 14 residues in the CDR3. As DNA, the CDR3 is TGCAGCGCTGACGGGACAGGAGACAACTATGGCTACACCTTC. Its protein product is CSADGTGDNYGYTF.

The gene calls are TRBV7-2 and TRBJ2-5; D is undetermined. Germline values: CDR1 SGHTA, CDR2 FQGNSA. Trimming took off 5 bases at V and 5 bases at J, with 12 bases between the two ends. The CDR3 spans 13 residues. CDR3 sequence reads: CASSPRPWETQYF. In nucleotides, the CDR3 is TGTGCCAGCAGCCCCCGCCCATGGGAGACCCAGTACTTC.

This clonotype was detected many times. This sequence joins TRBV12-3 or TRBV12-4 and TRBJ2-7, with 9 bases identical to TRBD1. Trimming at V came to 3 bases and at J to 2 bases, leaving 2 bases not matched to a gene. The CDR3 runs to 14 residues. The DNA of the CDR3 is TGTGCCAGCAGTTTCGGGACAGGGCCCTACGAGCAGTACTTC. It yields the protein CASSFGTGPYEQYF.

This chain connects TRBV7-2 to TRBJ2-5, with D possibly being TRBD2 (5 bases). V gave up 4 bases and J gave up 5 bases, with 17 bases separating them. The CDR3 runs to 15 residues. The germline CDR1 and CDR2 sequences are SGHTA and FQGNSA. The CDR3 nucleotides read TGTGCCAGCAGCTCCAGCGGTGGTACCGCCGAGACCCAGTACTTC. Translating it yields CASSSSGGTAETQYF.

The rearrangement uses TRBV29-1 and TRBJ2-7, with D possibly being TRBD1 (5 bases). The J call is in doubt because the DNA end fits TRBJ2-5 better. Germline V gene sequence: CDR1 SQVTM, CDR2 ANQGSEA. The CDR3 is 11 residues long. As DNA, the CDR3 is TGCAGCGTGGGGCAAAGGGAGACCCAGTACTTC. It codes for CSVGQRETQYF.

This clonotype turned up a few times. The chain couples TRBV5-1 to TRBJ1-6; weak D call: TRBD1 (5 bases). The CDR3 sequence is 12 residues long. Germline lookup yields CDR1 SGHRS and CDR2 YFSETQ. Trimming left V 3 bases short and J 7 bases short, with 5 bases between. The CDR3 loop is CASSWGNSPLHF. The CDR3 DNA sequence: TGCGCCAGCAGCTGGGGGAATTCACCCCTCCACTTT.

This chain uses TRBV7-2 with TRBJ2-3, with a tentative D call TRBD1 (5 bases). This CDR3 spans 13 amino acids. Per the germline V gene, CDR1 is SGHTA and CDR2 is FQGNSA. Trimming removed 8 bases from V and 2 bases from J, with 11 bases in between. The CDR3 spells CASGALPTDTQYF. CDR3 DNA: TGTGCCAGCGGGGCCCTACCCACAGATACGCAGTATTTT.

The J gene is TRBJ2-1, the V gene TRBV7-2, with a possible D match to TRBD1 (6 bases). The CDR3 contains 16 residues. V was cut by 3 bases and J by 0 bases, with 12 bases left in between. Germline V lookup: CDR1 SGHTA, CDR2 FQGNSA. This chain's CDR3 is CASSFTGRSSYNEQFF. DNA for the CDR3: TGTGCCAGCAGCTTCACAGGGCGGAGCTCCTACAATGAGCAGTTCTTC.

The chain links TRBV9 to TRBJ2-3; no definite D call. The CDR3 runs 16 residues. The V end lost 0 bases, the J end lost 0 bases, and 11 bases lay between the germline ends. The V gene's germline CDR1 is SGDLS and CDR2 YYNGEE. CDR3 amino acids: CASSVEGIASTDTQYF. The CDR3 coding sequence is TGTGCCAGCAGCGTAGAAGGGATAGCTAGCACAGATACGCAGTATTTT.

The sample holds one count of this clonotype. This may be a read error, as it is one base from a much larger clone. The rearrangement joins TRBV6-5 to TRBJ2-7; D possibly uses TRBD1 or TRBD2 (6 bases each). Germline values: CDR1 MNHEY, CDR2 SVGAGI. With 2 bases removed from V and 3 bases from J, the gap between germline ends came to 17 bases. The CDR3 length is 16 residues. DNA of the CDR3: TGTGCCAGCAGTTACGGGGGGCGCGGAGGCTACTACGAGCAGTACTTC. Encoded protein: CASSYGGRGGYYEQYF.

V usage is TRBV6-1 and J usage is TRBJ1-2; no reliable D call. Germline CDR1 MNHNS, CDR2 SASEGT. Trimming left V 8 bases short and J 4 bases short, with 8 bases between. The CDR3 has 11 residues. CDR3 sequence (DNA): TGTGCCAGCTCCCGGACCTATGGCTACACCTTC. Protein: CASSRTYGYTF.

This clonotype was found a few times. The CDR3 reads CSAPGLDLAGELFF. The CDR3, as DNA: TGCAGTGCACCAGGACTAGACCTGGCCGGGGAGCTGTTTTTT. The gene calls are TRBV20-1 and TRBJ2-2, with 7 bases identical to TRBD2. The CDR3 has 14 residues. V lost 6 bases and J lost 6; bases outside the gene matches: 10. The germline gives CDR1 DFQATT, CDR2 SNEGSKA (reference sequence).

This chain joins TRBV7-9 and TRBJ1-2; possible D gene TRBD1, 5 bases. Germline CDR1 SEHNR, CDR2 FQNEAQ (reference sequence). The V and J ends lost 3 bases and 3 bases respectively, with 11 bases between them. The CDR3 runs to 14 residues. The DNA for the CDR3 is TGTGCCAGCAGCTTGTCTGTAGGGGACTATGGCTACACCTTC. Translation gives CASSLSVGDYGYTF.

CDR3 coding DNA: TGTGCCAGCTCACCGGGGGATGGGGCCAACGTCCTGACTTTC. It is translated as CASSPGDGANVLTF. The rearrangement uses TRBV18 and TRBJ2-6; D may correspond to TRBD1 or TRBD2 (5 bases each). CDR1 is KGHSH and CDR2 is LQKENI in the germline V gene. The CDR3 totals 14 residues. The ends were cut back, 3 bases at V and 3 bases at J, with 6 bases in the middle.

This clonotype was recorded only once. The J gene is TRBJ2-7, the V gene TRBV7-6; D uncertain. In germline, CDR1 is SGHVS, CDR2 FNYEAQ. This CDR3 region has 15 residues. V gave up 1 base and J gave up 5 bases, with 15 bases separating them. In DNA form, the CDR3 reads TGTGCCAGCAGCTTAGACAGTGGATTAGGGAACGAGCAGTACTTC. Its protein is CASSLDSGLGNEQYF.

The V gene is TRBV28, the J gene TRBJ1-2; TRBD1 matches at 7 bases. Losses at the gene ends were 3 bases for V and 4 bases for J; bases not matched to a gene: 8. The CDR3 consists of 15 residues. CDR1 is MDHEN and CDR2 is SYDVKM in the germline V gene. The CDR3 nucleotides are TGTGCCAGCAGTTTGAGGCAGGGGGTGGTCTATGGCTACACCTTC. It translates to CASSLRQGVVYGYTF.

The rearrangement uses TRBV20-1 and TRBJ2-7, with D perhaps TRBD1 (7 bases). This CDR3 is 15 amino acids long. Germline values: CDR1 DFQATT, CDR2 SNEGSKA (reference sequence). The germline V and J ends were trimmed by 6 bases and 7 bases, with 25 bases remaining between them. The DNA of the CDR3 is TGCAGTGCGGCATTCCGCGGGACAGTATACAATGAGCAGTACTTC. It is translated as CSAAFRGTVYNEQYF.

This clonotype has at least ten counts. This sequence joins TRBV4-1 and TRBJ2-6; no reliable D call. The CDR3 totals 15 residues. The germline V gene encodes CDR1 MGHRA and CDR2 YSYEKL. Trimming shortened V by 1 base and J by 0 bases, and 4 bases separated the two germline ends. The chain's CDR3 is CASSQGNSGANVLTF. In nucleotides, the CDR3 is TGCGCCAGCAGCCAAGGAAACTCTGGGGCCAACGTCCTGACTTTC.

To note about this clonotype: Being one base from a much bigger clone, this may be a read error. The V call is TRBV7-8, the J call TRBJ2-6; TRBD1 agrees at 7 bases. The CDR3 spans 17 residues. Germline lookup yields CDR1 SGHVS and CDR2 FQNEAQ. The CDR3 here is CASRVDRRYSGTNVLTF. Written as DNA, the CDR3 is TGTGCCAGCAGGGTGGACAGGCGATACTCTGGGACCAACGTCCTGACTTTC.

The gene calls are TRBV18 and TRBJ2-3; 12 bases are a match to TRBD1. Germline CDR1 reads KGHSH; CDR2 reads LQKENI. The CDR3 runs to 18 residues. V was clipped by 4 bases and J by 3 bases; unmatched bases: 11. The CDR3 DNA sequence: TGTGCCAGCTCACGACGTGGGACAGGGGGCGCCGAGACAGATACGCAGTATTTT. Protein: CASSRRGTGGAETDTQYF.

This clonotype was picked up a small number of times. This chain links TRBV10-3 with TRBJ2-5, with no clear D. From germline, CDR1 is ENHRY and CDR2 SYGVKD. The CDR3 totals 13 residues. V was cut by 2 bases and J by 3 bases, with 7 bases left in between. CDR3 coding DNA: TGTGCCATCAGTGAGGGGCAGGAAGAGACCCAGTACTTC. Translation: CAISEGQEETQYF.